These 14 T cell receptor beta chains share one sample of origin, sequenced in a study of breast tumors, draining lymph nodes, adjacent tissues. A single record per CDR3 protein comes from TCRdb applying MiXCR to the multiplex PCR reads. The sample holds about 230,000 distinct CDR3 sequences, about a third seen once. The lymph nodes were axillary draining lymph nodes from breast cancer patients. Specimen: axillary lymph node tissue. These receptors were taken from a female donor with breast cancer. Some clones in this sample may be carry-over from other donors' samples.

Many counts were recorded for this clonotype. The CDR3 DNA is TGTGCCAGCAGCTTATTAGCGGCTTACAATGAGCAGTTCTTC. Amino acids: CASSLLAAYNEQFF. J is TRBJ2-1 and V is TRBV11-3; D perhaps matches TRBD2 (6 bases). The ends were cut back, 2 bases at V and 4 bases at J, with 9 bases in the middle. The CDR3 is 14 residues long. Germline CDR1 reads SGHNT; CDR2 reads YENEEA.

The chain couples TRBV11-2 to TRBJ1-2, with TRBD1 identical over 8 bases. The germline V gene encodes CDR1 SGHAT and CDR2 FQNNGV. The CDR3 covers 15 residues. J lost 4 bases, V lost 5 bases, and 9 bases had no gene match. The CDR3 nucleotides are TGTGCCAGCAGCGGGAGGGGGACAGGTGCCTATGGCTACACCTTC. Residues: CASSGRGTGAYGYTF.

On this clonotype itself: This could be a read error, since a much larger clone is one nucleotide away. This chain uses TRBV6-4 with TRBJ2-1; 8 bases line up with TRBD2. Germline V CDR1 and CDR2: MRHNA, SNTAGT. Trimming cost V 5 bases and J 2 bases; bases outside gene matches: 8. The CDR3 extends over 16 amino acids. CDR3 sequence reads: CASSHHQREPYNEQFF. CDR3 DNA: TGTGCCAGCAGTCACCACCAGCGGGAGCCCTACAATGAGCAGTTCTTC.

With respect to this clonotype: Being one base from a much bigger clone, this may be a read error. This chain links TRBV6-5 with TRBJ1-2; D not resolved. Germline CDR1 and CDR2: MNHEY and SVGAGI. This CDR3 has 16 amino acids. This CDR3 reads CVSSFTEGPTTDGYTF. The CDR3 nucleotides are TGTGTCAGCAGTTTTACCGAAGGGCCAACCACTGACGGCTACACCTTC.

This clonotype came up a few times. One base away lies a much larger clone, so this may be a sequencing read error. The chain carries TRBV11-2 and TRBJ2-1; either TRBD1 or TRBD2 may supply D (5 bases each). The germline gives CDR1 SGHAT, CDR2 FQNNGV. CDR3 length: 15 residues. V lost 1 base to trimming and J lost 4 bases, with 11 bases between them. CDR3 bases: TGTGCCAGCAGCTTAGTCCCGGGACCGTACAATGAGCAGTTCTTC. Its protein product is CASSLVPGPYNEQFF.

This clonotype was picked up many times. The junction does not match germline at one end; this may be a read error. The chain recombines TRBV2 with TRBJ2-7, with TRBD1 matching 7 bases. CDR3 length equals 14 residues. Germline CDR1 is SNHLY and CDR2 is FYNNEI. The CDR3, as DNA: TGTACCAGCAGAGCCGGGACAGTGTACTACGAGCAGTACTTC. Amino acids: CTSRAGTVYYEQYF.

V gene TRBV29-1 combines with J gene TRBJ2-2; 8 bases match TRBD1. Trimming removed 5 bases from V and 3 bases from J; junction bases left unmatched: 8. Per the germline V gene, CDR1 is SQVTM and CDR2 is ANQGSEA. This CDR3 has 15 residues. CDR3 amino acids: CSVRVTGDYTGELFF. As DNA, the CDR3 is TGCAGCGTTCGGGTGACAGGGGATTACACCGGGGAGCTGTTTTTT.

This clonotype occurred many times. The rearrangement uses TRBV20-1 and TRBJ2-3; TRBD2 matches at 13 bases. CDR3 length: 16 amino acids. Trimming removed 5 bases from V and 4 bases from J; junction bases left unmatched: 9. CDR1 is DFQATT, CDR2 SNEGSKA, per germline (reference sequence). In DNA, the CDR3 is TGCAGTGCTGGCGGGAGGACTAGCGGGAGTCCAGATACGCAGTATTTT. This encodes CSAGGRTSGSPDTQYF.

This clonotype came up many times. This chain connects TRBV7-3 to TRBJ2-6; 8 bases map to TRBD1. In germline, CDR1 is SGHTA, CDR2 FQGTGA. Unmatched junction bases numbered 7, after V lost 6 bases and J lost 0 bases. The CDR3 is 17 amino acids. The CDR3 nucleotides are TGTGCCAGCAGAGCGACAGGGGACCTCTCTGGGGCCAACGTCCTGACTTTC. Its translation: CASRATGDLSGANVLTF.

In this sample, this clonotype turned up a few times. The chain couples TRBV28 to TRBJ1-3; D is undetermined. The germline gives CDR1 MDHEN, CDR2 SYDVKM. V lost 3 bases and J 4 bases, leaving 16 bases between the germline ends. This CDR3 is built from 16 residues. CDR3 sequence: CASSLLSGYGGNTIYF. DNA for the CDR3: TGTGCCAGCAGTTTGCTTTCCGGGTATGGAGGAAACACCATATATTTT.

This clonotype was found once. The rearrangement joins TRBV5-5 to TRBJ1-3; D remains unclear. The CDR3 length is 17 residues. Germline CDR1 SGHKS, CDR2 YYEKEE (reference sequence). The germline V and J ends were trimmed by 0 bases and 0 bases, with 13 bases remaining between them. This CDR3 is CASSLVDAPPSGNTIYF. CDR3 in DNA: TGTGCCAGCAGCTTGGTGGACGCACCCCCCTCTGGAAACACCATATATTTT.

The chain links TRBV29-1 to TRBJ2-3, with D maybe TRBD1 (5 bases). Germline assignment: CDR1 SQVTM and CDR2 ANQGSEA. This CDR3 is 13 amino acids long. V shed 6 bases and J shed 3 bases, with 13 bases lying between them. CDR3 coding DNA: TGCAGCGTAGATCAGGGAACGACAGATACGCAGTATTTT. Its protein is CSVDQGTTDTQYF.

This clonotype was counted many times. The chain employs TRBV6-2 or TRBV6-3 and TRBJ2-7; 8 nucleotides match TRBD1. CDR3 length: 16 residues. Germline lookup yields CDR1 MNHEY and CDR2 SVGEGT. The J segment lost 1 base and the V segment lost 8 bases, leaving 13 bases of the junction unmatched. This CDR3 is CASRSRGGTGSYEQYF. The CDR3 DNA reads as TGTGCCAGCCGGAGTCGTGGCGGGACAGGATCCTACGAGCAGTACTTC.

This clonotype has at least ten counts. The chain recombines TRBV7-8 with TRBJ1-6; 7 bases align to TRBD1. Per germline, CDR1 SGHVS and CDR2 FQNEAQ. This CDR3 has 13 amino acids. V trimming: 7 bases; J trimming: 8 bases; junction bases outside the gene matches: 5. The CDR3 loop reads CASNGQEYSPLHF. The CDR3 DNA sequence: TGTGCCAGCAATGGACAGGAATATTCACCCCTCCACTTT.